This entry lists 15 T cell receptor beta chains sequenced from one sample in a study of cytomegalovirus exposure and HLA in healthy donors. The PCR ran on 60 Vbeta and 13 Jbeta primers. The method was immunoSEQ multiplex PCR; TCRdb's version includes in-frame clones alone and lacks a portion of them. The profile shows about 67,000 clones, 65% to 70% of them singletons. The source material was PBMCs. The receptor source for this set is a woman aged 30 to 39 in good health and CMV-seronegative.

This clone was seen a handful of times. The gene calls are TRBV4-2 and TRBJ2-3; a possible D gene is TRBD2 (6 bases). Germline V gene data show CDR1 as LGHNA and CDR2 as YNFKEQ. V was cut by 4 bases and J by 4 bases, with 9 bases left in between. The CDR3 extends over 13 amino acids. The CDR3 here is CASSPRDSDTQYF. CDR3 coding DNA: TGTGCCAGCAGCCCACGGGACTCAGATACGCAGTATTTT.

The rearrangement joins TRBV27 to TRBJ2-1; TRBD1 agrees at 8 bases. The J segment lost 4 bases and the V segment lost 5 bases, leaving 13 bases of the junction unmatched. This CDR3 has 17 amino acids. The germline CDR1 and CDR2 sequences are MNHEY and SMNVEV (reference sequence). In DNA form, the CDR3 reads TGTGCCAGCAGTCCACTAATAGGACAGGGCGGATACAATGAGCAGTTCTTC. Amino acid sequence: CASSPLIGQGGYNEQFF.

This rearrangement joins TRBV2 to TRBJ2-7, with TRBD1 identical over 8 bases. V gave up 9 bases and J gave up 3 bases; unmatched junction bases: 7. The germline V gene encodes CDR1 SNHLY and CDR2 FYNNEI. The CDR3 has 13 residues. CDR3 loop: CASQIDRGYEQYF. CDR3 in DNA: TGTGCCAGTCAAATCGACAGGGGCTACGAGCAGTACTTC.

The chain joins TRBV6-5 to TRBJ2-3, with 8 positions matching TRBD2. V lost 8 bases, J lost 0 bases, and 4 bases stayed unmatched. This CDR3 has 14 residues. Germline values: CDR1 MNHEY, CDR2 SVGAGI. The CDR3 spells CASWQRGSTDTQYF. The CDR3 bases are TGTGCCAGCTGGCAGCGGGGGAGCACAGATACGCAGTATTTT.

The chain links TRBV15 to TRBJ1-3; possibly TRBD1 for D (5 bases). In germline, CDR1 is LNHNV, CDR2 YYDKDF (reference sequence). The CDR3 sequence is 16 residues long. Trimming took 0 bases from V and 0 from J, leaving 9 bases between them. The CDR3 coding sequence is TGTGCCACCAGCAGAGATAGGGGACTCTCTGGAAACACCATATATTTT. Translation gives CATSRDRGLSGNTIYF.

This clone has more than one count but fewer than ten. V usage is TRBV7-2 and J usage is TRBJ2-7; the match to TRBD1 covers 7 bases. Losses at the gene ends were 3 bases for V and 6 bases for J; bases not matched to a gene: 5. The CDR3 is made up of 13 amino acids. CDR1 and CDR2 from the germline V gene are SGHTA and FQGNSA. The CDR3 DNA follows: TGTGCCAGCAGCTTGGACAAGGGGGCCGAGCAGTACTTC. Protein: CASSLDKGAEQYF.

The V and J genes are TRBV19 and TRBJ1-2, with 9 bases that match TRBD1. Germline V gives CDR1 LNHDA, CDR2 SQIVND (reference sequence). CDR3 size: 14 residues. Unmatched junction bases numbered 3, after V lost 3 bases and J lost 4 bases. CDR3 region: CASSILGQGYGYTF. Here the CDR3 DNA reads TGTGCCAGTAGTATCCTGGGACAGGGCTATGGCTACACCTTC.

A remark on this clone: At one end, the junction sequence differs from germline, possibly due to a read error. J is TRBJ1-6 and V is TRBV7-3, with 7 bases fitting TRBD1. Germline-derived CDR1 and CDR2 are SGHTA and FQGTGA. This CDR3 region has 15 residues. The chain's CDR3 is CASTLGTAYNSPLHF. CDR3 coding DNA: TGTGCCAGCACCTTAGGGACAGCGTATAATTCACCCCTCCACTTT.

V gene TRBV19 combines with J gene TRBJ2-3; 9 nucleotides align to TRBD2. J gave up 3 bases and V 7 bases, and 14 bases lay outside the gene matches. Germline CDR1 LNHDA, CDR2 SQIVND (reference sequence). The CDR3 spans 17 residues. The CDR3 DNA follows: TGTGCCAGTACCCCCCCTCGCGGGGGGGAAGGGACAGATACGCAGTATTTT. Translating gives CASTPPRGGEGTDTQYF.

In DNA form, the CDR3 reads TGTGCCAGCAGTTACGGGGCCAGCAATCAGCCCCAGCATTTT. Residues: CASSYGASNQPQHF. J is TRBJ1-5 and V is TRBV6-5; tentatively, D is TRBD1 (5 bases). CDR3 length: 14 residues. Germline CDR1 reads MNHEY; CDR2 reads SVGAGI. Trimming cost V 2 bases and J 1 base, with 6 bases left between them.

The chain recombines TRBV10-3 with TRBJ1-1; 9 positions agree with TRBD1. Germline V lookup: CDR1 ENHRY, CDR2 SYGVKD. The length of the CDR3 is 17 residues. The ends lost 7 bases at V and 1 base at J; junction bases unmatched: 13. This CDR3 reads CAINGLYRGPGNTEAFF. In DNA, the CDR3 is TGTGCCATCAACGGTCTATACAGGGGGCCGGGGAACACTGAAGCTTTCTTT.

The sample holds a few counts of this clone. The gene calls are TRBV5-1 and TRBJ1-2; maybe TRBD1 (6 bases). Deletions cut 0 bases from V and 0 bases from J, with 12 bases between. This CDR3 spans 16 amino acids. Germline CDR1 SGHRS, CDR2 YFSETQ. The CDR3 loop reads CASSLAGGPTNYGYTF. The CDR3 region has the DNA TGCGCCAGCAGCTTGGCCGGGGGGCCAACTAACTATGGCTACACCTTC.

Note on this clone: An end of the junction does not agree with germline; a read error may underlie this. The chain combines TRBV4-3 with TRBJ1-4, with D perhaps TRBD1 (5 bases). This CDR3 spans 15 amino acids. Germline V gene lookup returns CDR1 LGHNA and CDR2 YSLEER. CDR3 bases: TGCGCCAGCAGCCAAGTGGGGCTTTCTAACGAAAAACTGTTTTTT. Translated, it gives CASSQVGLSNEKLFF.

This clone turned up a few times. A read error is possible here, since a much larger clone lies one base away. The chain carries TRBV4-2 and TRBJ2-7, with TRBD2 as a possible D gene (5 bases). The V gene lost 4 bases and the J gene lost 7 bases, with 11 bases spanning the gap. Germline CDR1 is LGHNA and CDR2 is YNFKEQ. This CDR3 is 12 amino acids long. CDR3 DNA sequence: TGTGCCAGCAGCCGATCGGGGAATGAGCAGTACTTC. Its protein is CASSRSGNEQYF.

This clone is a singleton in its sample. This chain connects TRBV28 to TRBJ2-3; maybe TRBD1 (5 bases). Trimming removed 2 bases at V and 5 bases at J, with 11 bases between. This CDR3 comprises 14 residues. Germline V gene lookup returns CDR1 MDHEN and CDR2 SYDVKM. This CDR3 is CASSLLDRLDTQYF. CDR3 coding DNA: TGTGCCAGCAGTTTACTTGACAGATTAGATACGCAGTATTTT.